These 27 T cell receptor beta chains came from one sample sequenced in a study of regulatory T cells in long-lasting Graves disease. Time point in this sample: newly diagnosed GD, antithyroid drugs for less than 3 months. Isolated PBMC RNA provided the starting material for the TCR library. Arm-PCR of CDR3 regions with iRepertoire HTBI primers generated TCR beta libraries. TCRdb reprocessed the multiplex PCR reads with MiXCR, giving one entry per CDR3 protein. The sample carries hundreds of thousands of distinct CDR3 sequences, roughly 16% recorded once. Here the sequenced sample was peripheral blood mononuclear cells (PBMCs), taken at new diagnosis, from a patient treated with antithyroid drugs. The receptors originated from a female donor with Graves disease.

This clonotype came up a few times. J is TRBJ2-3 and V is TRBV9; the D gene is possibly TRBD1 (6 bases). Looked up from germline, CDR1 is SGDLS and CDR2 is YYNGEE. CDR3 length equals 14 residues. Trimming pared 0 bases from V and 2 bases from J, leaving 7 bases between. The CDR3 reads CASSVGTVTDTQYF. Written as DNA, the CDR3 is TGTGCCAGCAGCGTAGGGACAGTCACAGATACGCAGTATTTT.

At least ten counts were recorded for this clonotype. The V and J genes are TRBV3-1 and TRBJ1-1; D is uncertain. CDR3 length equals 13 residues. Trimming removed 2 bases at V and 2 bases at J, with 6 bases between. CDR1 is LGHDT, CDR2 YNNKEL, per germline (reference sequence). DNA of the CDR3: TGTGCCAGCAGCCAAAATTTCAACACTGAAGCTTTCTTT. Its translation: CASSQNFNTEAFF.

This clonotype was recorded at least ten times. V is TRBV27 and J is TRBJ1-5, with 7 bases aligning to TRBD1. The CDR3 loop spans 14 amino acids. J gave up 4 bases and V 5 bases, and 5 bases lay outside the gene matches. CDR1 MNHEY and CDR2 SMNVEV come from the germline V gene (reference sequence). CDR3 sequence reads: CASSPRGRNQPQHF. The CDR3 DNA is TGTGCCAGCAGTCCCAGGGGGAGAAATCAGCCCCAGCATTTT.

Here the CDR3 reads CASSSFGGRHEQFF. In nucleotides, the CDR3 is TGTGCCAGCAGCTCTTTCGGGGGGCGGCATGAGCAGTTCTTC. The rearrangement links TRBV27 to TRBJ2-1, with D perhaps TRBD2 (7 bases). This CDR3 contains 14 residues. Germline CDR1 and CDR2: MNHEY and SMNVEV (reference sequence). Trimming shortened V by 6 bases and J by 8 bases, and 17 bases separated the two germline ends.

Points on this clonotype: A read error is possible here, since a much larger clone lies one base away. This chain uses TRBV7-2 with TRBJ2-7; D is possibly TRBD1 or TRBD2 (5 bases each). This CDR3 is 15 amino acids long. Germline-derived CDR1 and CDR2 are SGHTA and FQGNSA. The CDR3 nucleotides read TGTGCCTGCAGTGAAGCGCTTCAGGGACCTCAGGAGCAGTACTTC. Its protein is CACSEALQGPQEQYF.

This clonotype has a handful of counts. The chain joins TRBV3-1 to TRBJ2-3; D is uncertain. The germline V and J ends were trimmed by 7 bases and 0 bases, with 8 bases remaining between them. Germline V gives CDR1 LGHDT, CDR2 YNNKEL (reference sequence). The length of the CDR3 is 13 residues. The CDR3 DNA sequence: TGTGCCAGCAAGGAGTCCAGCACAGATACGCAGTATTTT. It specifies CASKESSTDTQYF.

Many counts were recorded for this clonotype. This chain connects TRBV27 to TRBJ1-2; 11 bases are a match to TRBD1. The ends lost 6 bases at V and 8 bases at J; junction bases unmatched: 8. The CDR3 totals 14 residues. Germline V lookup: CDR1 MNHEY, CDR2 SMNVEV (reference sequence). The DNA for the CDR3 is TGTGCCAGCAGCCCGGGACAGGGGGTTGGAGGCTACACCTTC. Protein: CASSPGQGVGGYTF.

The sample holds a few counts of this clonotype. The chain's CDR3 is CASSLSLRQYSNQPQHF. The CDR3 region has the DNA TGTGCCAGCAGCTTATCATTACGACAGTATAGCAATCAGCCCCAGCATTTT. V and J are TRBV7-2 and TRBJ1-5, with D perhaps TRBD1 (5 bases). The V gene's germline CDR1 is SGHTA and CDR2 FQGNSA. Trimming shortened V by 2 bases and J by 0 bases, and 14 bases separated the two germline ends. The CDR3 contains 17 residues.

This clonotype was counted many times. This chain links TRBV3-1 with TRBJ1-1; D is perhaps TRBD1 (6 bases). With 5 bases removed from V and 1 base from J, the gap between germline ends came to 11 bases. CDR3 length: 14 amino acids. From germline, CDR1 is LGHDT and CDR2 YNNKEL (reference sequence). CDR3 coding DNA: TGTGCCAGCAGCTCATGGACAGAGAACACTGAAGCTTTCTTT. Protein: CASSSWTENTEAFF.

The chain carries TRBV12-3 or TRBV12-4 and TRBJ1-5; D is undetermined. The CDR3 has 14 amino acids. V shed 3 bases and J shed 5 bases, with 11 bases lying between them. Here the CDR3 DNA reads TGTGCCAGCAGTTTTACCTTGATGGATCAGCCCCAGCATTTT. Translated, it gives CASSFTLMDQPQHF.

In its sample, this clonotype was seen many times. V is TRBV6-2 or TRBV6-3 and J is TRBJ2-4; 9 positions agree with TRBD1. CDR1 and CDR2 from the germline V gene are MNHEY and SVGEGT. The CDR3 is 17 residues long. Germline trimming cut 5 bases from V and 3 bases from J; bases unmatched to any gene: 11. The CDR3 here is CASSDQGQGSVKNIQYF. Here the CDR3 DNA reads TGTGCCAGCAGTGATCAAGGACAGGGGAGCGTCAAAAACATTCAGTACTTC.

This clonotype was found a few times. The chain has TRBV6-2 or TRBV6-3 and TRBJ2-2; TRBD2 might be the D (5 bases). Germline V lookup: CDR1 MNHEY, CDR2 SVGEGT. V lost 0 bases and J lost 5, with 7 bases in between. This CDR3 comprises 14 residues. The CDR3 sequence: CASSYSGSTGELFF. The CDR3 nucleotides read TGTGCCAGCAGTTACTCGGGGAGTACCGGGGAGCTGTTTTTT.

This clonotype occurred many times. The rearrangement links TRBV3-1 to TRBJ1-2; weak D call: TRBD1 (5 bases). The V end was cut by 1 base, the J end by 5 bases, with 11 bases between. Germline values: CDR1 LGHDT, CDR2 YNNKEL (reference sequence). CDR3 length equals 14 residues. The CDR3 is CASSQAGGGYGYTF. The CDR3 DNA sequence: TGTGCCAGCAGCCAAGCGGGGGGTGGATATGGCTACACCTTC. Based on the CDR3 plus reference TRBV3-1 and TRBJ1-2, the full variable domain is DTAVSQTPKYLVTQMGNDKSIKCEQNLGHDTMYWYKQDSKKFLKIMFSYNNKELIINETVPNRFSPKSPDKAHLNLHINSLELGDSAVYFCASSQAGGGYGYTFGSGTRLTVV.

This clonotype was counted at least ten times. The chain employs TRBV6-1 and TRBJ2-3; D may be TRBD1 (6 bases). CDR3 length: 14 amino acids. The germline gives CDR1 MNHNS, CDR2 SASEGT. V shed 7 bases and J shed 3 bases, with 14 bases lying between them. The CDR3 DNA follows: TGTGCCAGCACCGAGCGGCAGGGGACAGATACGCAGTATTTT. Translation: CASTERQGTDTQYF.

Many counts were recorded for this clonotype. The V call is TRBV5-1, the J call TRBJ2-4; TRBD2 agrees at 8 bases. After removal of 4 bases from V and 1 base from J, the junction contained 7 bases not matched to a gene. This CDR3 has 16 amino acids. The germline V gene encodes CDR1 SGHRS and CDR2 YFSETQ. As DNA, the CDR3 is TGCGCCAGCAGCCGGGGGACTAGTCAGGCCAAAAACATTCAGTACTTC. Residues: CASSRGTSQAKNIQYF.

This clonotype occurred many times. The genes are TRBV30 and TRBJ2-7; D might be TRBD2 (5 bases). CDR3 size: 14 residues. From germline, CDR1 is GTSNPN and CDR2 SVGIG (reference sequence). With 0 bases removed from V and 5 bases from J, the gap between germline ends came to 14 bases. The CDR3 here is CAWSVLEELDEQYF. The DNA of the CDR3 is TGTGCCTGGAGTGTACTGGAGGAATTGGACGAGCAGTACTTC.

This clonotype showed up many times. The CDR3 sequence is CASSLVPRVQSYEQYF. The CDR3, as DNA: TGTGCCAGCAGCTTAGTGCCCAGGGTCCAATCCTACGAGCAGTACTTC. The V call is TRBV7-8, the J call TRBJ2-7, with D possibly being TRBD1 (5 bases). V gave up 1 base and J gave up 1 base, with 14 bases separating them. The CDR3 runs to 16 residues. The germline gives CDR1 SGHVS, CDR2 FQNEAQ.

About this clonotype: A far larger clone is one nucleotide away, so this likely arose from a read error. CDR3 amino acids: CASSLSGRYEQFF. The DNA for the CDR3 is TGTGCCAGCAGCTTATCAGGGCGCTACGAGCAGTTCTTC. The V call is TRBV11-2, the J call TRBJ2-1, with TRBD1 as a possible D gene (5 bases). The CDR3 extends over 13 amino acids. Germline V lookup: CDR1 SGHAT, CDR2 FQNNGV. Between the trimmed V and J ends, which lost 2 bases and 10 bases, there was a span of 12 bases.

The sample holds many counts of this clonotype. The rearrangement uses TRBV6-1 and TRBJ1-5, with D tentatively TRBD1 (6 bases). The CDR3 contains 18 residues. The germline V gene has CDR1 MNHNS and CDR2 SASEGT. Between the trimmed V and J ends, which lost 6 bases and 1 base, there was a span of 22 bases. DNA of the CDR3: TGTGCCAGCAGCCCCACCCTGGGGGGGGCGGCGAGCAATCAGCCCCAGCATTTT. This translates into CASSPTLGGAASNQPQHF.

This clonotype came up many times. CDR3 bases: TGTGCCAGCAGTTTACTGGGCTGGGACAGATTCTACAATGAGCAGTTCTTC. Protein: CASSLLGWDRFYNEQFF. This chain joins TRBV12-3 or TRBV12-4 and TRBJ2-1; the match to TRBD1 covers 7 bases. The CDR3 consists of 17 residues. After removal of 2 bases from V and 3 bases from J, the junction contained 10 bases not matched to a gene.

This clonotype was counted a single time. A far larger clone is only one base removed, so a read error is likely. The gene calls are TRBV7-9 and TRBJ2-3; D is uncertain. CDR3 size: 13 residues. Germline V gives CDR1 SEHNR, CDR2 FQNEAQ (reference sequence). The V end was cut by 2 bases, the J end by 4 bases, with 7 bases between. CDR3 sequence (DNA): TGTGCCAGCAGCTTAAATCTTTCAGATACGCAGTATTTT. It specifies CASSLNLSDTQYF.

This clonotype came up many times. The chain joins TRBV29-1 to TRBJ2-7; 12 bases fit TRBD2. Germline assignment: CDR1 SQVTM and CDR2 ANQGSEA. The CDR3 runs 13 residues. Trimming at V came to 8 bases and at J to 6 bases, leaving 8 bases not matched to a gene. CDR3 sequence reads: CSFRTSGKPEQYF. DNA of the CDR3: TGCAGCTTCCGGACTAGCGGGAAACCCGAGCAGTACTTC.

Ten or more counts support this clonotype. The V and J genes are TRBV27 and TRBJ1-5; D is perhaps TRBD1 (5 bases). Trimming took 5 bases from V and 7 from J, leaving 21 bases between them. In germline, CDR1 is MNHEY, CDR2 SMNVEV (reference sequence). There are 16 residues in the CDR3. Here the CDR3 reads CASSPVPAGSGQPQHF. CDR3 sequence (DNA): TGTGCCAGCAGTCCCGTCCCCGCAGGGAGCGGCCAGCCCCAGCATTTT.

Only a few counts were recorded for this clonotype. The CDR3 loop reads CASSQARRLGTGGYEQYF. In DNA form, the CDR3 reads TGTGCCAGCAGCCAGGCTCGCCGCCTCGGGACAGGGGGGTACGAGCAGTACTTC. The rearrangement links TRBV3-1 to TRBJ2-7; 11 bases match TRBD1. Germline values: CDR1 LGHDT, CDR2 YNNKEL (reference sequence). This CDR3 is built from 18 residues. The V and J ends lost 3 bases and 4 bases, in that order; junction bases with no gene match: 14.

This clonotype showed up many times. The chain links TRBV11-2 to TRBJ1-3; D gene unclear. Trimming left V 4 bases short and J 3 bases short, with 10 bases between. The length of the CDR3 is 14 residues. Per the germline V gene, CDR1 is SGHAT and CDR2 is FQNNGV. The CDR3 is CASSWGSNGNTIYF. The CDR3 DNA is TGTGCCAGCAGCTGGGGTTCAAATGGAAACACCATATATTTT.

At least ten counts were recorded for this clonotype. Germline is not matched at one junction end, which may reflect a read error. This chain uses TRBV12-5 with TRBJ2-7; 13 bases are shared with TRBD2. The CDR3 has 19 amino acids. In germline, CDR1 is LGHNT, CDR2 FRNRAP. The CDR3 loop reads CASGLETSGRIVLPYEQHF. CDR3 DNA sequence: TGTGCTAGTGGTCTGGAGACTAGCGGGAGGATAGTCTTGCCCTACGAGCAGCACTTC.

The rearrangement links TRBV7-8 to TRBJ2-7; the match to TRBD2 covers 7 bases. CDR1 is SGHVS and CDR2 is FQNEAQ in the germline V gene. This CDR3 region has 11 residues. CDR3 protein: CAERREREQYF. The CDR3, as DNA: TGTGCAGAGAGGCGGGAGAGGGAGCAGTACTTC.